The rows below give T cell receptor beta chains drawn from one sample of a study of cytomegalovirus exposure and HLA in healthy donors. Profiled with immunoSEQ multiplex PCR; TCRdb holds only in-frame clones, not every one. The sample lists some 180,000 clones, approximately 76% occurring once. The sample taken for sequencing was PBMCs. All receptors derive from a woman in her late teens or twenties in good health and CMV-seropositive. The CDR3 runs from the conserved cysteine through the conserved F or W. The order of the fields is V gene, clone size, D gene, J gene, CDR3 DNA, CDR3 protein. D genes are given only for firm matches. Rows may omit the clone size; those that give it use once, few, many or a size class.

v_call: TRBV19
clone_size: once
d_call: TRBD2
j_call: TRBJ2-7
cdr3_nt: TGTGCCAGTAGCCCGGGACTAGCGGGCTACGAGCAGTACTTC
cdr3_aa: CASSPGLAGYEQYF

v_call: TRBV6-5
clone_size: -
d_call: TRBD1
j_call: TRBJ1-2
cdr3_nt: TGTGCCAGCAGTGCGGACAGGGGATATGGCTACACCTTC
cdr3_aa: CASSADRGYGYTF

v_call: TRBV5-4
clone_size: -
d_call: -
j_call: TRBJ1-2
cdr3_nt: TGTGCCAGCAGCTTGACCGCGGGGGGCTATGGCTACACCTTC
cdr3_aa: CASSLTAGGYGYTF

v_call: TRBV28
clone_size: -
d_call: -
j_call: TRBJ2-7
cdr3_nt: TGTGCCAGCAGTCCGGCGCAGGGGACCTACGAGCAGTACTTC
cdr3_aa: CASSPAQGTYEQYF

v_call: TRBV2
clone_size: once
d_call: TRBD1
j_call: TRBJ2-7
cdr3_nt: TGTGCCAGCAGTATGGACAGGGGTGAGCAGTACTTC
cdr3_aa: CASSMDRGEQYF

v_call: TRBV4-3
clone_size: -
d_call: TRBD1
j_call: TRBJ2-2
cdr3_nt: TGCGCCAGCAGCCAAGATATCCGCGACAGGGCGGGCGGGGAGCTGTTTTTT
cdr3_aa: CASSQDIRDRAGGELFF

v_call: TRBV11-2
clone_size: once
d_call: TRBD2
j_call: TRBJ2-7
cdr3_nt: TGTGCCAGCAGCTTGGGGGAGGGCTACGAGCAGTACTTC
cdr3_aa: CASSLGEGYEQYF

v_call: TRBV7-6
clone_size: few
d_call: TRBD1
j_call: TRBJ2-3
cdr3_nt: TGTGCCAGCAGCACAGGACAGGTCACAGATACGCAGTATTTT
cdr3_aa: CASSTGQVTDTQYF

v_call: TRBV7-9
clone_size: -
d_call: TRBD1
j_call: TRBJ2-5
cdr3_nt: TGTTCCAGCAGCTTTCTCCTTGGGACAGGGAAGGAGACCCAGTACTTC
cdr3_aa: CSSSFLLGTGKETQYF

v_call: TRBV5-1
clone_size: few
d_call: -
j_call: TRBJ2-7
cdr3_nt: TGCGCCAGCAGCTTCCGGGACAACTCCTACGAGCAGTACTTC
cdr3_aa: CASSFRDNSYEQYF

v_call: TRBV5-4
clone_size: once
d_call: TRBD2
j_call: TRBJ2-3
cdr3_nt: TGTGCCAGCACGAATGCCCCGGGACTAGCGGGTTCAGATACGCAGTATTTT
cdr3_aa: CASTNAPGLAGSDTQYF

v_call: TRBV2
clone_size: -
d_call: -
j_call: TRBJ1-1
cdr3_nt: TGTGCCAGCAGTGAAGAGGGGCAGGGCACTGAAGCTTTCTTT
cdr3_aa: CASSEEGQGTEAFF

v_call: TRBV30
clone_size: -
d_call: TRBD2
j_call: TRBJ2-3
cdr3_nt: TGTGCCTGGAGTGAAGGACTAGTTCGGTCAGATACGCAGTATTTT
cdr3_aa: CAWSEGLVRSDTQYF

v_call: TRBV25-1
clone_size: -
d_call: -
j_call: TRBJ1-2
cdr3_nt: TGTGCCAGCAGCTCTAACTATGGCTACACCTTC
cdr3_aa: CASSSNYGYTF

v_call: TRBV19
clone_size: once
d_call: TRBD1
j_call: TRBJ1-1
cdr3_nt: TGTGCCAGTAGTACTCTTAGGACAGGGAACACTGAAGCTTTCTTT
cdr3_aa: CASSTLRTGNTEAFF

v_call: TRBV15
clone_size: -
d_call: -
j_call: TRBJ2-3
cdr3_nt: TGTGCCACCAGCAGAGGTCGGACAGATACGCAGTATTTT
cdr3_aa: CATSRGRTDTQYF

v_call: TRBV5-8
clone_size: once
d_call: -
j_call: TRBJ1-6
cdr3_nt: TGTGCCAGCAGTGACCGGGCCGGGGGGCCCTATAATTCACCCCTCCACTTT
cdr3_aa: CASSDRAGGPYNSPLHF

v_call: TRBV2
clone_size: -
d_call: -
j_call: TRBJ1-5
cdr3_nt: TGTGCCAGCACTCCAGGCGTCAATCAGCCCCAGCATTTT
cdr3_aa: CASTPGVNQPQHF

v_call: TRBV7-9
clone_size: -
d_call: TRBD1
j_call: TRBJ2-7
cdr3_nt: TGTGCCAGCAGCTTAGTGACAGGGAAGAGGTACGAGCAGTACTTC
cdr3_aa: CASSLVTGKRYEQYF

v_call: TRBV5-4
clone_size: -
d_call: -
j_call: TRBJ2-5
cdr3_nt: TGTGCCAGCAGGGATACTAGCCAAGAGACCCAGTACTTC
cdr3_aa: CASRDTSQETQYF

v_call: TRBV6-1
clone_size: -
d_call: TRBD1
j_call: TRBJ1-4
cdr3_nt: TGTGCCAGCAGTGCGGACAGGACCGCAACTAATGAAAAACTGTTTTTT
cdr3_aa: CASSADRTATNEKLFF

v_call: TRBV29-1
clone_size: -
d_call: TRBD1
j_call: TRBJ2-5
cdr3_nt: TGCAGCGTACCGTGGGGACAGGGAGAGACCCAGTACTTC
cdr3_aa: CSVPWGQGETQYF

v_call: TRBV7-9
clone_size: -
d_call: TRBD2
j_call: TRBJ2-5
cdr3_nt: TGTGCCAGCAGGCCGGAGGGACTAGCCCTTGAGACCCAGTACTTC
cdr3_aa: CASRPEGLALETQYF

v_call: TRBV6-1
clone_size: -
d_call: -
j_call: TRBJ2-7
cdr3_nt: TGTGCCAGCTACGCTAGGGAGACCTACGAGCAGTACTTC
cdr3_aa: CASYARETYEQYF

v_call: TRBV5-1
clone_size: -
d_call: -
j_call: TRBJ1-6
cdr3_nt: TGCGCCAGCAGCTTGGGGGGCTTTGCTAATTCACCCCTCCACTTT
cdr3_aa: CASSLGGFANSPLHF

v_call: TRBV27
clone_size: few
d_call: -
j_call: TRBJ2-7
cdr3_nt: TGTGCCAGCAGTCCGGGACACCAGCTGGAGCAGTACTTC
cdr3_aa: CASSPGHQLEQYF

v_call: TRBV7-2
clone_size: few
d_call: -
j_call: TRBJ2-3
cdr3_nt: TGTGCCAGCAGCTTGGTTGGAGGGGTTACAGATACGCAGTATTTT
cdr3_aa: CASSLVGGVTDTQYF

v_call: TRBV15
clone_size: -
d_call: TRBD1
j_call: TRBJ2-4
cdr3_nt: TGTGCCACCAGCCCGGGACAGGGATCGGACATTCAGTACTTC
cdr3_aa: CATSPGQGSDIQYF

v_call: TRBV30
clone_size: -
d_call: TRBD1
j_call: TRBJ1-1
cdr3_nt: TGTGCCGTATCAACAGGGGACACTGAAGCTTTCTTT
cdr3_aa: CAVSTGDTEAFF

v_call: TRBV5-1
clone_size: -
d_call: -
j_call: TRBJ2-7
cdr3_nt: TGCGCCAGCAGCTTCTTTGTCCAGATCCGAGGGGAGCAGTACTTC
cdr3_aa: CASSFFVQIRGEQYF

v_call: TRBV30
clone_size: -
d_call: -
j_call: TRBJ1-4
cdr3_nt: TGTGCCTGGAGTGTAGGGGAAGGGATGGCAACTAATGAAAAACTGTTTTTT
cdr3_aa: CAWSVGEGMATNEKLFF

v_call: TRBV7-9
clone_size: -
d_call: TRBD1
j_call: TRBJ1-2
cdr3_nt: TGTGCCAGCAGCCTGGGACAGGGTGGTTTGGATGGCTACACCTTC
cdr3_aa: CASSLGQGGLDGYTF

v_call: TRBV5-1
clone_size: -
d_call: TRBD2
j_call: TRBJ2-1
cdr3_nt: TGCGCCAGCAGCTTGGTAGCGGGGGGGCTCAATGAGCAGTTCTTC
cdr3_aa: CASSLVAGGLNEQFF

v_call: TRBV6-6
clone_size: -
d_call: TRBD1
j_call: TRBJ1-2
cdr3_nt: TGTGCCAGCAGCGGACAGGGGCGCATACAATATAATGGCTACACCTTC
cdr3_aa: CASSGQGRIQYNGYTF

v_call: TRBV6-1
clone_size: -
d_call: TRBD2
j_call: TRBJ2-5
cdr3_nt: TGTGCCAGCAGTGAGGGGAGGGGCCCTCAAGAGACCCAGTACTTC
cdr3_aa: CASSEGRGPQETQYF

v_call: TRBV5-1
clone_size: -
d_call: -
j_call: TRBJ1-2
cdr3_nt: TGCGCCAGCAGCTTGGCCGGTAACTATGGCTACACCTTC
cdr3_aa: CASSLAGNYGYTF

v_call: TRBV6-5
clone_size: -
d_call: TRBD2
j_call: TRBJ2-3
cdr3_nt: TGTGCCAGCCGAAGAGGCGGGGGGGCCGAAGATACGCAGTATTTT
cdr3_aa: CASRRGGGAEDTQYF

v_call: TRBV2
clone_size: -
d_call: -
j_call: TRBJ2-4
cdr3_nt: TGTGCCAGCAGTGAAGGGAGATCCCCTACCAAAAACATTCAGTACTTC
cdr3_aa: CASSEGRSPTKNIQYF

v_call: TRBV6-5
clone_size: -
d_call: -
j_call: TRBJ1-1
cdr3_nt: TGTGCCAGCAGCTCAGACAGGCCCCATACTGAAGCTTTCTTT
cdr3_aa: CASSSDRPHTEAFF

v_call: TRBV5-6
clone_size: -
d_call: -
j_call: TRBJ1-6
cdr3_nt: TGTGCCAGCAGCTTGTTGCGGGGCTTTAATTCACCCCTCCACTTT
cdr3_aa: CASSLLRGFNSPLHF

v_call: TRBV11-3
clone_size: -
d_call: -
j_call: TRBJ2-5
cdr3_nt: TGTGCCAGCAGCTTAGGACAGGCCCAAGAGACCCAGTACTTC
cdr3_aa: CASSLGQAQETQYF

v_call: TRBV19
clone_size: -
d_call: TRBD1
j_call: TRBJ1-2
cdr3_nt: TGTGCCAGTAGTATAGAGACAGGGGTTGGCTACACCTTC
cdr3_aa: CASSIETGVGYTF

v_call: TRBV9
clone_size: -
d_call: -
j_call: TRBJ2-7
cdr3_nt: TGTGCCAGCAGCGGAAGCCGGGACACCAGTCGGTTCTACGAGCAGTACTTC
cdr3_aa: CASSGSRDTSRFYEQYF

v_call: TRBV4-3
clone_size: -
d_call: -
j_call: TRBJ2-7
cdr3_nt: TGCGCCAGCAGCCAAGATAACCAGGCTTCCTACGAGCAGTACTTC
cdr3_aa: CASSQDNQASYEQYF

v_call: TRBV4-1
clone_size: -
d_call: TRBD2
j_call: TRBJ2-7
cdr3_nt: TGCGCCAGCAGCCAAGTCATGGGACGAGGAGCGGACGCTTCGGGGGGCTACGAGCAGTACTTC
cdr3_aa: CASSQVMGRGADASGGYEQYF

v_call: TRBV14
clone_size: few
d_call: TRBD2
j_call: TRBJ2-7
cdr3_nt: TGTGCCAGCAGCTATACTAGCGGGGGAGCCTACGAGCAGTACTTC
cdr3_aa: CASSYTSGGAYEQYF

v_call: TRBV4-3
clone_size: -
d_call: -
j_call: TRBJ2-4
cdr3_nt: TGCGCCAGCAGCCAACTCTTAGCCAAAAACATTCAGTACTTC
cdr3_aa: CASSQLLAKNIQYF

v_call: TRBV5-4
clone_size: -
d_call: -
j_call: TRBJ1-2
cdr3_nt: TGTGCCAGCAGCTTGGAGCTGGGACTCTATGGCTACACCTTC
cdr3_aa: CASSLELGLYGYTF

v_call: TRBV7-9
clone_size: -
d_call: -
j_call: TRBJ1-1
cdr3_nt: TGTGCCAGCAGCTATCTTTTAAACCGGGACACAAACACTGAAGCTTTCTTT
cdr3_aa: CASSYLLNRDTNTEAFF

v_call: TRBV5-4
clone_size: -
d_call: TRBD1
j_call: TRBJ2-7
cdr3_nt: TGTGCCAGCAGCGCGCAGACAGGGGGCTTCTACGAGCAGTACTTC
cdr3_aa: CASSAQTGGFYEQYF

v_call: TRBV4-1
clone_size: -
d_call: -
j_call: TRBJ2-7
cdr3_nt: TGCGCCAGCAGCCAAATCAGGTCGGCAGGGCTCTACGAGCAGTACTTC
cdr3_aa: CASSQIRSAGLYEQYF

v_call: TRBV15
clone_size: -
d_call: TRBD1
j_call: TRBJ2-7
cdr3_nt: TGTGCCACCAGCAGTGAAACCGGGACAGCCTACGAGCAGTACTTC
cdr3_aa: CATSSETGTAYEQYF

v_call: TRBV11-2
clone_size: -
d_call: -
j_call: TRBJ2-7
cdr3_nt: TGTGCCAGCAGCTTCGCAGGGCAAGGATCCTACTCCTACGAGCAGTACTTC
cdr3_aa: CASSFAGQGSYSYEQYF

v_call: TRBV29-1
clone_size: -
d_call: TRBD1
j_call: TRBJ2-5
cdr3_nt: TGCAGCATACGTCCCGGGACAGAAGAGACCCAGTACTTC
cdr3_aa: CSIRPGTEETQYF

v_call: TRBV6-4
clone_size: few
d_call: -
j_call: TRBJ1-5
cdr3_nt: TGTGCCAGCAGTGACTCAGCAGGGGGCAATCAGCCCCAGCATTTT
cdr3_aa: CASSDSAGGNQPQHF

v_call: TRBV19
clone_size: once
d_call: TRBD1
j_call: TRBJ1-3
cdr3_nt: TGTGCCAGTAGTGGCGTTTTGGGACAGTCGGGAAACACCATATATTTT
cdr3_aa: CASSGVLGQSGNTIYF